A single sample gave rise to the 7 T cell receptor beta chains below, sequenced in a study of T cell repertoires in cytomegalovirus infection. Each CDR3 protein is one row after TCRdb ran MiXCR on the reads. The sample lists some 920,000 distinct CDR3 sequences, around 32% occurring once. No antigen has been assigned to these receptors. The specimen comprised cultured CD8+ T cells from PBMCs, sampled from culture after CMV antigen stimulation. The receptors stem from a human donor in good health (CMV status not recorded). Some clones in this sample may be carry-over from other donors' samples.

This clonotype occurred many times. The CDR3 region has the DNA TGTGCCAGCAGGTCCCTCGAGGGGCCCGACACCGGGGAGCTGTTTTTT. Protein: CASRSLEGPDTGELFF. The gene calls are TRBV5-6 and TRBJ2-2; D is possibly TRBD1 or TRBD2 (5 bases each). V lost 5 bases and J lost 3, with 17 bases in between. Looked up from germline, CDR1 is SGHDT and CDR2 is YYEEEE. The CDR3 covers 16 residues.

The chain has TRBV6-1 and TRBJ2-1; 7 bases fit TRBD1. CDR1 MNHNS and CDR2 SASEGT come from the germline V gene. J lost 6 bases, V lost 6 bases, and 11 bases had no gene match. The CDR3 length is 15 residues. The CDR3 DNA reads TGTGCCAGCAGCCGGACAGGACAATTAACCAATGAGCAGTTCTTC. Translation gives CASSRTGQLTNEQFF.

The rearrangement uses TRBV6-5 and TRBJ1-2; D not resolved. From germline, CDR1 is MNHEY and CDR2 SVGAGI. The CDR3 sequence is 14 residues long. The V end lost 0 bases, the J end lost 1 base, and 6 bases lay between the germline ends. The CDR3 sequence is CASSYSGDNYGYTF. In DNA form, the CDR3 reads TGTGCCAGCAGTTACTCGGGAGATAACTATGGCTACACCTTC.

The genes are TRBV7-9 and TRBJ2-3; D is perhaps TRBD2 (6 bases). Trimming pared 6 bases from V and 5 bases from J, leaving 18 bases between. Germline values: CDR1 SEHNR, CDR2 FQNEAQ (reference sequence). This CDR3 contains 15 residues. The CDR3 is CASSPRTMRGDTQYF. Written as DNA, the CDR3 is TGTGCCAGCAGTCCCCGGACTATGCGGGGAGATACGCAGTATTTT. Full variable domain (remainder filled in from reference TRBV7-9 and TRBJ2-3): DTGVSQNPRHKITKRGQNVTFRCDPISEHNRLYWYRQTLGQGPEFLTYFQNEAQLEKSRLLSDRFSAERPKGSFSTLEIQRTEQGDSAMYLCASSPRTMRGDTQYFGPGTRLTVL.

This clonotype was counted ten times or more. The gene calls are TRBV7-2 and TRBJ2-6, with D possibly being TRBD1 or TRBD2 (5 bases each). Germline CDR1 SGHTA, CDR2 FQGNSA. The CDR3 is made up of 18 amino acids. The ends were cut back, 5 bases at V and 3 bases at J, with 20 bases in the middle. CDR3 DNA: TGTGCCAGCAGCCGGGGAGTTGAGGGGTTCGGTGGGGCCAACGTCCTGACTTTC. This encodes CASSRGVEGFGGANVLTF.

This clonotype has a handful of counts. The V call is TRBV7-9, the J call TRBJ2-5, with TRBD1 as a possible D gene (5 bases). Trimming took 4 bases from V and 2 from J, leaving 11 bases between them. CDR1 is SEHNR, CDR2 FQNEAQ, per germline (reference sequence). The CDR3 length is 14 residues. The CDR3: CASSSARDQETQYF. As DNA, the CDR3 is TGTGCCAGCAGCTCTGCCAGGGATCAAGAGACCCAGTACTTC.

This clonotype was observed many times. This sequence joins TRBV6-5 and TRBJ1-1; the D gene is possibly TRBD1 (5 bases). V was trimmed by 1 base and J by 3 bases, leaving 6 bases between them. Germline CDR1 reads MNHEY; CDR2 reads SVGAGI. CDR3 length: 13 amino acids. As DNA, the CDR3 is TGTGCCAGCAGTTACTTAGGGGACACTGAAGCTTTCTTT. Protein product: CASSYLGDTEAFF.